A single sample is the source of the 2 T cell receptor beta chains below, sequenced in a study of blood T cell repertoires in COVID-19 (TCRdb year 2020). The library was generated by the immunoSEQ multiplex PCR assay. Here the immuneACCESS table is served through TCRdb, limited to in-frame sequences with V and J called. Missing clones are a known gap in these copies; in checked studies unresolved V genes cover under half, and the rest lacks a known reason. In all, the sample holds more than 90,000 clones, and 82% of those were seen once. The ten most abundant clones make up under 20% of the sample. What was sequenced was peripheral blood. The receptors come from an older man with acute or convalescent COVID-19.

This chain joins TRBV9 and TRBJ2-5; the match to TRBD1 covers 9 bases. The CDR3 is made up of 16 amino acids. The germline gives CDR1 SGDLS, CDR2 YYNGEE. The V segment lost 4 bases and the J segment 1 base; nucleotides outside the gene matches: 8. Written as DNA, the CDR3 is TGTGCCAGCAGCCCTCGGGACAGGGCCTCCCAAGAGACCCAGTACTTC. Translated: CASSPRDRASQETQYF.

CDR3 DNA sequence: TGTGCCATCAGGGGGAGGGTAAGCTCCTACAATGAGCAGTTCTTC. It is translated as CAIRGRVSSYNEQFF. The chain links TRBV10-3 to TRBJ2-1; the match to TRBD2 covers 7 bases. The CDR3 has 15 residues. The germline V gene encodes CDR1 ENHRY and CDR2 SYGVKD. Germline trimming cut 6 bases from V and 0 bases from J; bases unmatched to any gene: 5.